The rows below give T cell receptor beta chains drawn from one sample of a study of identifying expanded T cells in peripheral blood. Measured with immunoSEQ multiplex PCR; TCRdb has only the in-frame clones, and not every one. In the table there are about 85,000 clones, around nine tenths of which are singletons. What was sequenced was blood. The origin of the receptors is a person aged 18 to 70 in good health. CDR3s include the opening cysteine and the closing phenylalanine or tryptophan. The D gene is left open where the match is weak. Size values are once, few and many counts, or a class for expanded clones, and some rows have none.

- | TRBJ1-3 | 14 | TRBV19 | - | CASSNAGYKDTIYF | TGTGCCAGTAGTAACGCTGGGTACAAGGACACCATATATTTT
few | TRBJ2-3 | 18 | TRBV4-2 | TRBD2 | CASSQVGLAGGWLDTQYF | TGTGCCAGCAGCCAAGTCGGTCTAGCGGGGGGGTGGTTAGATACGCAGTATTTT
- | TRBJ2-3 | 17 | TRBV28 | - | CASSYLRLRSGADTQYF | TGTGCCAGCAGTTACCTCAGGTTGAGGTCTGGGGCAGATACGCAGTATTTT
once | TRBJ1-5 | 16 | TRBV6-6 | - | CASSHSGGYSNQPQHF | TGTGCCAGCAGCCACTCGGGAGGATATAGCAATCAGCCCCAGCATTTT
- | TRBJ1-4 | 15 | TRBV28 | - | CASSLAGSTNEKLFF | TGTGCCAGCAGTTTAGCGGGTTCAACTAATGAAAAACTGTTTTTT
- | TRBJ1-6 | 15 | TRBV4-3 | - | CASSQDSSYNSPLHF | TGCGCCAGCAGCCAGGATAGCTCCTATAATTCACCCCTCCACTTT
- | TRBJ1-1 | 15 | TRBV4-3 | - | CASSHFLGGNTEAFF | TGCGCCAGCAGCCATTTTTTGGGGGGGAACACTGAAGCTTTCTTT
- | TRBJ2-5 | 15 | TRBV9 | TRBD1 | CASSPGTGMAETQYF | TGTGCCAGCAGCCCCGGGACAGGGATGGCTGAGACCCAGTACTTC
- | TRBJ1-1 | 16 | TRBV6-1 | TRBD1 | CASSAGYRGLNTEAFF | TGTGCCAGCAGTGCTGGGTACAGGGGGTTGAACACTGAAGCTTTCTTT
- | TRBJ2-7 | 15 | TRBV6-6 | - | CASSYFQGVSYEQYF | TGTGCCAGCAGTTATTTCCAGGGAGTATCCTACGAGCAGTACTTC
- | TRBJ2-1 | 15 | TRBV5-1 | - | CASRSLVEPHNEQFF | TGCGCCAGCAGGAGCCTAGTAGAGCCCCACAATGAGCAGTTCTTC
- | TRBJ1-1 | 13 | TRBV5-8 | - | CASSLGTYTEAFF | TGTGCCAGCAGTTTAGGTACTTACACTGAAGCTTTCTTT
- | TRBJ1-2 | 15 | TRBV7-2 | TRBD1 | CASSAYLTGGKGYTF | TGTGCCAGCAGCGCCTATCTTACAGGGGGCAAGGGCTACACCTTC
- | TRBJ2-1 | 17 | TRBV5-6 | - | CASSSPDMQSSYNEQFF | TGTGCCAGCAGCTCGCCAGACATGCAGAGCTCCTACAATGAGCAGTTCTTC
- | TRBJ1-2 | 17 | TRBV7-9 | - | CASSLASGGLTNYGYTF | TGTGCCAGCAGCTTAGCGAGTGGCGGACTTACTAACTATGGCTACACCTTC
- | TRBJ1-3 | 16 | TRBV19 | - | CASSFPQGPAGNTIYF | TGTGCCAGTAGCTTCCCACAGGGACCGGCTGGAAACACCATATATTTT
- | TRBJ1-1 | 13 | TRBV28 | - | CASSGPLRVWAFF | TGTGCCAGCAGCGGACCCCTCAGGGTGTGGGCTTTCTTT
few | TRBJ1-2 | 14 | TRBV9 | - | CASSVVGDRRGYTF | TGTGCCAGCAGCGTAGTAGGGGATCGGCGCGGCTACACCTTC
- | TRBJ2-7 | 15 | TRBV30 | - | CAWSVTVGGSYEQYF | TGTGCCTGGAGTGTAACGGTAGGAGGGTCCTACGAGCAGTACTTC
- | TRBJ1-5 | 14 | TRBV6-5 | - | CASRHDSGTGPQHF | TGTGCCAGCAGACATGACAGTGGTACGGGGCCCCAGCATTTT
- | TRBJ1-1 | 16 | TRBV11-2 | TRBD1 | CASSLGRTGVNTEAFF | TGTGCCAGCAGCTTAGGACGGACAGGGGTAAACACTGAAGCTTTCTTT
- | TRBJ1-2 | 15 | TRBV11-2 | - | CASSPTFGGGYGYTF | TGTGCCAGCAGCCCCACCTTTGGGGGCGGCTATGGCTACACCTTC
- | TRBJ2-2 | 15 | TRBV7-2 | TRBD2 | CASSLRSRGAGELFF | TGTGCCAGCAGCTTGCGAAGTCGGGGGGCCGGGGAGCTGTTTTTT
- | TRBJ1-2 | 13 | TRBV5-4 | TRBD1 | CASSFDRGGGYTF | TGTGCCAGCAGCTTCGACAGGGGAGGGGGCTACACCTTC
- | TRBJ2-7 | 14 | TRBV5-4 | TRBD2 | CASSLAGETYEQYF | TGTGCCAGCAGCTTAGCGGGGGAAACCTACGAGCAGTACTTC
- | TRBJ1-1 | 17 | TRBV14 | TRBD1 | CASSQDPPDRGYTEAFF | TGTGCCAGCAGCCAAGACCCCCCGGACAGGGGATACACTGAAGCTTTCTTT
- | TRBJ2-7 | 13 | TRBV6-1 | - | CASSEVWGERQYF | TGTGCCAGCAGCGAAGTTTGGGGGGAGAGACAGTACTTC
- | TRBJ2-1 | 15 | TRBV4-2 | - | CASSQITTSYNEQFF | TGTGCCAGCAGCCAAATTACGACCTCCTACAATGAGCAGTTCTTC
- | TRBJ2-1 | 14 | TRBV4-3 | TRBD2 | CASSEAGVGNEQFF | TGCGCCAGCAGCGAAGCGGGGGTAGGGAATGAGCAGTTCTTC